The 9 T cell receptor beta chains below come from one sample, sequenced in a study of T cell responses to AZD1222 COVID-19 vaccine. The assay was immunoSEQ multiplex PCR, and TCRdb's table has in-frame clones only and misses some. The sample lists 150,000 to 200,000 clones, approximately 86% seen once, with 6% to 8.5% in the top ten. The sequencing here drew on peripheral blood, taken on day 0 of AZD1222 vaccination. These receptors were taken from an adult in good health.

The chain has TRBV12-5 and TRBJ1-5; D uncertain. Germline CDR1 reads LGHNT; CDR2 reads FRNRAP. V gave up 0 bases and J gave up 9 bases, with 18 bases separating them. This CDR3 has 16 residues. CDR3 bases: TGTGCTAGTGGTTTGGTAGTAGGATTATCAGTAGGGCCCCAGCATTTT. Translating it yields CASGLVVGLSVGPQHF.

This clone came up a few times. The chain joins TRBV27 to TRBJ1-3; D perhaps matches TRBD1 (6 bases). The germline CDR1 and CDR2 sequences are MNHEY and SMNVEV (reference sequence). This CDR3 contains 18 residues. V was trimmed by 0 bases and J by 0 bases, leaving 15 bases between them. CDR3 in amino acids: CASSLSPDSAASGNTIYF. CDR3 coding DNA: TGTGCCAGCAGTTTATCCCCGGACAGCGCGGCCTCTGGAAACACCATATATTTT.

The genes are TRBV11-2 and TRBJ2-1; 8 bases align to TRBD1. There are 16 residues in the CDR3. Germline values: CDR1 SGHAT, CDR2 FQNNGV. V lost 2 bases and J lost 4; bases outside the gene matches: 7. CDR3 amino acids: CASSLTSGTGYNEQFF. CDR3 coding DNA: TGTGCCAGCAGCTTAACCTCCGGGACAGGTTACAATGAGCAGTTCTTC.

V usage is TRBV30 and J usage is TRBJ2-7; D is unclear. V gave up 7 bases and J gave up 1 base, with 17 bases separating them. The V gene's germline CDR1 is GTSNPN and CDR2 SVGIG (reference sequence). The CDR3 spans 14 residues. The DNA for the CDR3 is TGTGCCTCTGCAAAGGGTCCTAAATCCTACGAGCAGTACTTC. Amino acids: CASAKGPKSYEQYF.

The chain's CDR3 is CASSPAGTTGELFF. DNA for the CDR3: TGCGCCAGCTCCCCGGCGGGGACCACCGGGGAGCTGTTTTTT. The rearrangement joins TRBV5-1 to TRBJ2-2; the D gene is possibly TRBD2 (6 bases). Trimming cost V 7 bases and J 4 bases, with 14 bases left between them. This CDR3 region has 14 residues. Germline lookup yields CDR1 SGHRS and CDR2 YFSETQ.

This rearrangement joins TRBV6-5 to TRBJ2-7, with D uncertain. CDR1 is MNHEY and CDR2 is SVGAGI in the germline V gene. The germline V and J ends were trimmed by 4 bases and 4 bases, with 11 bases remaining between them. CDR3 length equals 13 residues. The CDR3 coding sequence is TGTGCCAGCAGTTCCCCGATCGGATACGAGCAGTACTTC. This translates into CASSSPIGYEQYF.

The chain recombines TRBV6-6 with TRBJ2-3; 8 bases fit TRBD2. Germline-derived CDR1 and CDR2 are MNHNY and SVGAGI (reference sequence). V dropped 6 bases and J dropped 8; count of bases not matched to a gene: 10. This CDR3 contains 14 residues. Here the CDR3 reads CASRRGVAPRTQYF. The DNA for the CDR3 is TGTGCCAGCAGGCGGGGGGTTGCCCCTCGTACGCAGTATTTT.

This sequence joins TRBV2 and TRBJ2-5; unclear D gene. Germline V gene sequence: CDR1 SNHLY, CDR2 FYNNEI. The CDR3 has 12 residues. The ends were cut back, 9 bases at V and 1 base at J, with 9 bases in the middle. CDR3 nucleotide sequence: TGTGCCAGTTCCCAACTCCAAGAGACCCAGTACTTC. Its protein product is CASSQLQETQYF.

The rearrangement joins TRBV30 to TRBJ2-3; TRBD1 might be the D (6 bases). Germline V CDR1 and CDR2: GTSNPN, SVGIG (reference sequence). With 3 bases removed from V and 2 bases from J, the gap between germline ends came to 18 bases. CDR3 length: 16 amino acids. The CDR3 sequence is CAWRGPATGPTDTQYF. The DNA of the CDR3 is TGTGCCTGGAGGGGACCCGCGACAGGCCCCACAGATACGCAGTATTTT.